This T cell receptor (beta chain) originates from a study of T-cell memory formation after mild COVID-19. Study overall: TCR clusters showed largely donor specificity. The study, taken as a whole, reports: The CD4+ clones that contracted clustered mainly within CM and EM, and the CD8+ clones concentrated in EMRA. Second-wave clones reaching peak frequency on day 37 lacked confirmed SARS-CoV-2 specificity.

The CDR3 is made up of 15 amino acids. Trimming took 7 bases from V and 10 from J, leaving 23 bases between them. Germline lookup yields CDR1 SEHNR and CDR2 FQNEAQ (reference sequence). Concerning this clonotype itself: No antigen is known for it.

Constant-segment primers and 5'RACE yielded cDNA libraries for TCR alpha and TCR beta, each carrying sample barcodes and UMIs. TCRdb re-analysed the 5' RACE reads in MiXCR, keeping a single row per CDR3 protein. The table lists around 310,000 distinct CDR3 sequences, 20% to 25% of them singletons. Material for sequencing was PBMCs or a T cell subset sorted from them (not recorded which). The TCR was taken from a man aged 18 to 35 who had mild COVID-19 (a few samples of this study predate the infection). Cell type and time point are not known. The V gene is TRBV7-9, the J gene TRBJ2-1, with D perhaps TRBD1 or TRBD2 (6 bases each). In DNA, the CDR3 is TGTGCCAGCATCGACTCAGGGGACTTTCTGGGAGAGCAGTTCTTC. It specifies CASIDSGDFLGEQFF.